These T cell receptor beta chains were read from a single sample in a study of blood T cell repertoires in COVID-19. The protocol was immunoSEQ multiplex PCR, while the TCRdb copy is restricted to in-frame clones and leaves out a portion. The sample shows over 95,000 clones, approximately 90% of them seen only once. Sequencing was carried out using peripheral blood. The receptors here all came from a human donor with acute or convalescent COVID-19. The donor label of this sample is uncertain. Both conserved end residues are part of each CDR3. Each record gives: J gene, D gene, V gene, clone size, CDR3 DNA, CDR3 protein. D genes are given only for firm matches. Where a row states a size, it is once, few, many or the class of an expanded clone; other rows omit it.

TRBJ1-1 NA TRBV28 NA TGTGCCAGCAGGCACCTACAGGGGAACACTGAAGCTTTCTTT CASRHLQGNTEAFF
TRBJ1-2 NA TRBV6-2/TRBV6-3 NA TGTGCCAGCAGTTACTCAGGGGCGAGGGGCTACACCTTC CASSYSGARGYTF
TRBJ1-2 NA TRBV30 NA TGTGCCTGGACCAGGCAAGCTAACTATGGCTACACCTTC CAWTRQANYGYTF
TRBJ1-3 NA TRBV28 NA TGTGCCACCCTTAGAAACACCATATATTTT CATLRNTIYF
TRBJ1-3 TRBD1 TRBV10-3 NA TGTGCCATCAGTGAGGCGGGACAGGGAGGCTATGCCATATATTTT CAISEAGQGGYAIYF
TRBJ1-5 NA TRBV14 NA TGTGCCAGGGGGAGGAGCAATCAGCCCCAGCATTTT CARGRSNQPQHF
TRBJ1-1 TRBD1 TRBV27 NA TGTGCCAGCAGCCCTGGACAGGGCCGTGAAGCTTTCTTT CASSPGQGREAFF
TRBJ1-1 TRBD1 TRBV28 NA TGTGCCAGCAGTTTTAGACAGGGCACAAAAAATGAAGCTTTCTTT CASSFRQGTKNEAFF
TRBJ1-2 TRBD1 TRBV10-1 NA TGCGCCAGGGGACAGGGCTATGGCTACACCTTC CARGQGYGYTF
TRBJ1-1 TRBD1 TRBV11-2 NA TGTGCCAGCAGCTCTTTGAGGGGGCATGACACTGAAGCTTTCTTT CASSSLRGHDTEAFF
TRBJ2-7 NA TRBV7-2 NA TGTGCCAGCAGCTTAGCCCGGGACTTCTCCTACGAGCAGTACTTC CASSLARDFSYEQYF
TRBJ2-7 NA TRBV19 NA TGTGCCAGTAGTGCGAGACGGGGACTTCCTGGCTCCTACGAGCAGTACTTC CASSARRGLPGSYEQYF
TRBJ1-5 TRBD1 TRBV11-2 NA TGTGCCAGCAGCCAGGCAGGGGGCTCAATTAGCAATCAGCCCCAGCATTTT CASSQAGGSISNQPQHF
TRBJ1-3 NA TRBV28 once TGTGCCAGCAGATTTCAGGGAAACACCATATATTTT CASRFQGNTIYF
TRBJ2-7 NA TRBV4-3 once TGCGCCAGCAGCCAAGATCCCGGCGGGACCTACGAGCAGTACTTC CASSQDPGGTYEQYF
TRBJ1-5 NA TRBV18 NA TGTGCCAGCTCTTCCTCCCCAGGGGCTAATCAGCCCCAGCATTTT CASSSSPGANQPQHF
TRBJ2-1 NA TRBV12-2 once TGTGCAAGTCGCTTAGCGTTCCTTAAGGGGCATGTAGGGTTCTTC CASRLAFLKGHVGFF
TRBJ2-1 NA TRBV7-2 NA NA CASTQRVAGGSKRFF
TRBJ1-5 NA TRBV19 NA TGTGCCAGTACTGACGACGGGGTATATCAGCCCCAGCATTTT CASTDDGVYQPQHF
TRBJ2-7 NA TRBV7-6 NA TGTGCCAGCAGCCCGACAGGCGCCGAGCAGTACTTC CASSPTGAEQYF
TRBJ1-1 TRBD1 TRBV10-3 NA TGTGCCATCAGTGAAAACGACCAGGGGGTGAGCACTGAAGCTTTCTTT CAISENDQGVSTEAFF
TRBJ1-3 NA TRBV28 NA TGTGCCAGCAGTTCCGCGGCGGGGGATGGAAACACCATATATTTT CASSSAAGDGNTIYF
TRBJ1-4 TRBD1 TRBV18 few TGTGCCAGCTCCCCTTCGAGGGGGCAGATGGGAAATGAAAAACTGTTTTTT CASSPSRGQMGNEKLFF
TRBJ1-4 NA TRBV30 NA TGTGCCTGGACGCAGGGTACCTCTAATGAAAAACTGTTTTTT CAWTQGTSNEKLFF
TRBJ2-3 NA TRBV7-9 NA TGTGCCAGCAGCCGTACAGATACGCAGTATTTT CASSRTDTQYF
TRBJ1-1 NA TRBV1 NA TGCACCAGCAGCCCGTCCCCCCGATATCCCGGGTGGACTGAAGCTTTCTTT CTSSPSPRYPGWTEAFF
TRBJ1-2 NA TRBV9 NA TGTGCCAGCAGCGTACAGGGCTATGGCTACACCTTC CASSVQGYGYTF
TRBJ1-1 TRBD1 TRBV28 NA TGTGCCAGCAGTTTACATGACAGGGTCGCCGAAGCTTTCTTT CASSLHDRVAEAFF
TRBJ1-2 TRBD1 TRBV18 few TGTGCCAGCTCACCCATTGGGACAGGCTCTAACTATGGCTACACCTTC CASSPIGTGSNYGYTF
TRBJ1-1 NA TRBV19 NA TGTGCCAGTAGTATAGTGTCCGTTAACACTGAAGCTTTCTTT CASSIVSVNTEAFF
TRBJ2-2 NA TRBV2 NA TGTGCCAGCAGTGTGCACAGACGCCTCGCCTTTGGGGAGCTGTTTTTT CASSVHRRLAFGELFF
TRBJ2-7 NA TRBV6-5 NA TGTGCCAGCAGAATTACACAACAGGGTATATACGAGCAGTACTTC CASRITQQGIYEQYF
TRBJ2-7 NA TRBV28 NA TGTGCCAGCAGGCACAGGGATCAGGAGTACTTC CASRHRDQEYF
TRBJ1-4 NA TRBV4-3 NA TGCGCCAGCAGCCAAGATCTGGGGCAGAGTGGTGAAAAACTGTTTTTT CASSQDLGQSGEKLFF
TRBJ2-7 TRBD1 TRBV28 NA TGTGCCAGCAATATCCCGGGACAGGGTTCCGGCGAGCAGTACTTC CASNIPGQGSGEQYF
TRBJ2-7 TRBD1 TRBV15 NA TGTGCCACCAGCAGAGATTTGGGACAGGGCTCCTACGAGCAGTACTTC CATSRDLGQGSYEQYF
TRBJ2-2 TRBD2 TRBV7-2 NA TGTGCCAGCAGCCCCCCCGGACTAGCGGGGGGGAGGGGCGGGGAGCTGTTTTTT CASSPPGLAGGRGGELFF
TRBJ2-7 NA TRBV9 NA TGTGCCAGCAGTAGGAGACTAGGTAGTATCTACGAGCAGTACTTC CASSRRLGSIYEQYF
TRBJ1-2 TRBD1 TRBV15 NA TGTGCCACCAGCAGAGGACAGGGCGGCTATGGCTACACCTTC CATSRGQGGYGYTF
TRBJ2-3 NA TRBV9 NA TGTGCCAGCAGCGTAGCTTGGGGGGGGCAACCAGATACGCAGTATTTT CASSVAWGGQPDTQYF
TRBJ1-2 TRBD1 TRBV18 once TGTGCCAGCTCACCCAGACAGGGAGGTAACTATGGCTACACCTTC CASSPRQGGNYGYTF
TRBJ2-5 TRBD2 TRBV5-4 NA TGTGCCAGCAGCCTCGGGGGGGACTCCCAAGAGACCCAGTACTTC CASSLGGDSQETQYF
TRBJ2-5 TRBD2 TRBV11-3 NA TGTGCCAGCAGCCGGGGGGGCCAAGAGACCCAGTACTTC CASSRGGQETQYF
TRBJ1-2 TRBD1 TRBV28 NA TGTGCCAGCAGTTCGCGACAGGGAAGCTATGGCTACACCTTC CASSSRQGSYGYTF
TRBJ2-1 NA TRBV24-1 NA TGTGCCACCAGTTCGCAGCCGGGCTCCTACAATGAGCAGTTCTTC CATSSQPGSYNEQFF
TRBJ1-2 NA TRBV28 NA TGTGCCAGCAGCTTAAACAGTCATTTCTATGGCTACACCTTC CASSLNSHFYGYTF
TRBJ1-2 NA TRBV10-3 few TGTGCCATCAGTGAGATGGAAGGGGTGGCCTATGGCTACACCTTC CAISEMEGVAYGYTF
TRBJ2-1 NA TRBV28 NA TGTGCCAGCAGTTTAGTCGGACTAAGCCCCAATGAGCAGTTCTTC CASSLVGLSPNEQFF
TRBJ1-2 TRBD1 TRBV28 NA TGTGCCAGCAGTTTGCCGGGACAGGGCTATGGCTACACCTTC CASSLPGQGYGYTF
TRBJ1-1 NA TRBV6-1 NA TGTGCCAGCAGTGAAAGGTGGACAGTGGTGAACACTGAAGCTTTCTTT CASSERWTVVNTEAFF
TRBJ1-1 TRBD1 TRBV4-1 NA TGCGCCAGCAGCCAAGACCCAGGACAGGTTCTTGAAGCTTTCTTT CASSQDPGQVLEAFF
TRBJ1-2 NA TRBV27 NA TGTGCCATAACTATCGACAGCCTCACTAACTATGGCTACACCTTC CAITIDSLTNYGYTF
TRBJ1-2 TRBD1 TRBV6-1 NA TGTGCCAGCAGTGAAGCGACAGGGCGCTATGGCTACACCTTC CASSEATGRYGYTF
TRBJ2-1 NA TRBV2 NA TGTGCCAGCAGTTCACTAGTGTCGGCTAACTCCTACAATGAGCAGTTCTTC CASSSLVSANSYNEQFF
TRBJ1-1 NA TRBV5-6 NA TGTGCCAGCAGCTTCCCCCTCAGGGACACTGAAGCTTTCTTT CASSFPLRDTEAFF
TRBJ2-7 NA TRBV7-2 NA TGTGCCAGCAGCCCTCGGAATTCCGGGACAAAAAGCTCCTACGAGCAGTACTTC CASSPRNSGTKSSYEQYF